The 17 T cell receptor beta chains below come from one sample, sequenced in a study of CD8+ T cells in alopecia areata. The treatment here: oral pan-JAK inhibitor, 5-10 mg twice daily. Following extraction, RNA underwent reverse transcription to cDNA, which served as the sequencing template. Some clones are missing from TCRdb's copy, which holds only in-frame ones; the method was immunoSEQ multiplex PCR. Of about 190,000 clones listed, around three fifths are singletons. The sample was CD4+ T cells sorted from blood, taken at week 24, from a patient treated with tofacitinib. These receptors originate from a human donor with alopecia areata.

Regarding this clone: The sample has other DNA sequences that encode this CDR3 too. This chain links TRBV29-1 with TRBJ2-7, with a weak D call TRBD1 (5 bases). This CDR3 has 13 residues. Germline V gene sequence: CDR1 SQVTM, CDR2 ANQGSEA. V was cut by 2 bases and J by 1 base, with 9 bases left in between. This chain's CDR3 is CSVERQGSYEQYF. CDR3 nucleotide sequence: TGCAGCGTTGAACGGCAGGGTTCCTACGAGCAGTACTTC.

CDR3 bases: TGCAGCGTTGGGGCACAGGAGGGCCATGGCTACACCTTC. Residues: CSVGAQEGHGYTF. The rearrangement links TRBV29-1 to TRBJ1-2, with D tentatively TRBD1 (5 bases). The V end lost 4 bases, the J end lost 6 bases, and 15 bases lay between the germline ends. CDR3 size: 13 residues. Germline-derived CDR1 and CDR2 are SQVTM and ANQGSEA.

This clone came up many times. The rearrangement joins TRBV25-1 to TRBJ2-2; tentatively, D is TRBD1 or TRBD2 (6 bases each). Trimming cost V 1 base and J 7 bases, with 16 bases left between them. This CDR3 has 16 amino acids. Looked up from germline, CDR1 is MGHDK and CDR2 is SYGVNS. The CDR3 is CASSESYRGRGGELFF. CDR3 in DNA: TGTGCCAGCAGTGAATCATACCGGGGGCGTGGCGGGGAGCTGTTTTTT.

V and J are TRBV30 and TRBJ1-1; 7 bases agree with TRBD1. The germline gives CDR1 GTSNPN, CDR2 SVGIG (reference sequence). This CDR3 contains 13 residues. The V gene end was trimmed by 4 bases and the J gene end by 0 bases; junction bases not matched to a gene: 2. CDR3 protein: CAWTGQMNTEAFF. In DNA, the CDR3 is TGTGCCTGGACGGGACAGATGAACACTGAAGCTTTCTTT.

The gene calls are TRBV5-1 and TRBJ1-2; 7 nucleotides agree with TRBD1. Trimming cost V 4 bases and J 4 bases; bases outside gene matches: 7. Germline V gives CDR1 SGHRS, CDR2 YFSETQ. There are 14 residues in the CDR3. This chain's CDR3 is CASSRQQGSYGYTF. CDR3 coding DNA: TGCGCCAGCAGCCGACAACAGGGGAGCTATGGCTACACCTTC. The complete variable domain, with remaining parts taken from reference TRBV5-1 and TRBJ1-2, reads KAGVTQTPRYLIKTRGQQVTLSCSPISGHRSVSWYQQTPGQGLQFLFEYFSETQRNKGNFPGRFSGRQFSNSRSEMNVSTLELGDSALYLCASSRQQGSYGYTFGSGTRLTVV.

The chain employs TRBV7-9 and TRBJ2-7; TRBD1 matches at 7 bases. Per the germline V gene, CDR1 is SEHNR and CDR2 is FQNEAQ (reference sequence). The CDR3 contains 11 residues. J lost 12 bases, V lost 5 bases, and 7 bases had no gene match. Here the CDR3 DNA reads TGTGCCAGCAGCCCGGACAGGCGGCTGTACTTC. It codes for CASSPDRRLYF.

This chain uses TRBV9 with TRBJ2-7, with TRBD2 matching over 12 bases. V lost 2 bases to trimming and J lost 0 bases; unmatched junction nucleotides: 3. This CDR3 has 16 amino acids. Germline V gene data show CDR1 as SGDLS and CDR2 as YYNGEE. CDR3 amino acids: CASSVQTSGGSYEQYF. DNA for the CDR3: TGTGCCAGCAGCGTCCAGACTAGCGGGGGCTCCTACGAGCAGTACTTC.

The rearrangement joins TRBV7-9 to TRBJ1-1, with 10 bases matching TRBD1. Germline V gene data show CDR1 as SEHNR and CDR2 as FQNEAQ (reference sequence). CDR3 length: 16 residues. V gave up 1 base and J gave up 1 base; unmatched junction bases: 3. The CDR3 protein is CASSLETGGGNTEAFF. The CDR3 DNA is TGTGCCAGCAGCTTAGAGACAGGGGGCGGGAACACTGAAGCTTTCTTT. Full variable domain (outside the CDR3, taken from reference TRBV7-9 and TRBJ1-1): DTGVSQNPRHKITKRGQNVTFRCDPISEHNRLYWYRQTLGQGPEFLTYFQNEAQLEKSRLLSDRFSAERPKGSFSTLEIQRTEQGDSAMYLCASSLETGGGNTEAFFGQGTRLTVV.

This chain uses TRBV19 with TRBJ2-6; no clear D gene. CDR3 size: 13 residues. V was cut by 6 bases and J by 0 bases, with 3 bases left in between. The germline V gene encodes CDR1 LNHDA and CDR2 SQIVND (reference sequence). This chain's CDR3 is CASRDSGANVLTF. Here the CDR3 DNA reads TGTGCCAGTAGAGACTCTGGGGCCAACGTCCTGACTTTC.

V usage is TRBV29-1 and J usage is TRBJ2-7; no clear D gene. The V gene lost 5 bases and the J gene lost 2 bases, with 10 bases spanning the gap. From germline, CDR1 is SQVTM and CDR2 ANQGSEA. The CDR3 totals 12 residues. The CDR3, as DNA: TGCAGCGTTCGGATACGGCCCTACGAGCAGTACTTC. Amino acid sequence: CSVRIRPYEQYF.

The J gene is TRBJ2-3, the V gene TRBV4-2, with a tentative D call TRBD2 (5 bases). Germline V gene lookup returns CDR1 LGHNA and CDR2 YNFKEQ. The CDR3 is made up of 14 amino acids. The ends were cut back, 0 bases at V and 1 base at J, with 5 bases in the middle. The CDR3 sequence is CASSQDSGTDTQYF. In DNA, the CDR3 is TGTGCCAGCAGCCAAGATAGCGGCACAGATACGCAGTATTTT.

This clone was counted only a few times. The chain couples TRBV7-2 to TRBJ2-5, with 12 positions matching TRBD2. Germline trimming cut 7 bases from V and 3 bases from J; bases unmatched to any gene: 6. Germline lookup yields CDR1 SGHTA and CDR2 FQGNSA. The CDR3 extends over 15 amino acids. For the CDR3, the DNA is TGTGCCAGCACCAACGGACTAGCGGGGAAAGAGACCCAGTACTTC. Translated: CASTNGLAGKETQYF.

This clone was counted only a few times. The chain carries TRBV29-1 and TRBJ1-1; D call uncertain. The CDR3 sequence is 12 residues long. With 6 bases removed from V and 5 bases from J, the gap between germline ends came to 13 bases. CDR1 is SQVTM and CDR2 is ANQGSEA in the germline V gene. As DNA, the CDR3 is TGCAGCGTCGTTCCCGGGAGTACTGAAGCTTTCTTT. Translation: CSVVPGSTEAFF.

This clone was counted only a few times. The chain has TRBV29-1 and TRBJ2-7; possible D gene TRBD1, 5 bases. With 5 bases removed from V and 0 bases from J, the gap between germline ends came to 11 bases. Germline CDR1 is SQVTM and CDR2 is ANQGSEA. The CDR3 runs to 13 residues. Here the CDR3 reads CSVFDRYSYEQYF. For the CDR3, the DNA is TGCAGCGTTTTCGACAGATACTCCTACGAGCAGTACTTC.

The rearrangement links TRBV2 to TRBJ2-6, with a possible D match to TRBD1 (5 bases). The germline V gene encodes CDR1 SNHLY and CDR2 FYNNEI. The CDR3 is 18 amino acids. V lost 4 bases and J lost 3, with 19 bases in between. The CDR3: CASSAGQGRGSGANVLTF. The CDR3 DNA sequence: TGTGCCAGCAGTGCTGGCCAGGGAAGGGGTAGTGGGGCCAACGTCCTGACTTTC.

This chain joins TRBV25-1 and TRBJ2-7; D ambiguous. This CDR3 region has 11 residues. Trimming stripped 1 base from V and 5 bases from J, with 3 bases between. CDR1 and CDR2 (germline): MGHDK, SYGVNS. DNA for the CDR3: TGTGCCAGCAGTGAATTGGACGAGCAGTACTTC. Translated, it gives CASSELDEQYF.

This clone came up a few times. This sequence joins TRBV30 and TRBJ1-5; TRBD1 is a possible D gene (6 bases). The CDR3 runs 14 residues. Germline V gene data show CDR1 as GTSNPN and CDR2 as SVGIG (reference sequence). V dropped 8 bases and J dropped 4 bases, with 18 bases sitting between them. The CDR3 loop is CAAQGSGRNQPQHF. CDR3 sequence (DNA): TGTGCCGCACAGGGAAGCGGACGGAATCAGCCCCAGCATTTT. Complete variable domain (other parts from reference TRBV30 and TRBJ1-5): SQTIHQWPATLVQPVGSPLSLECTVEGTSNPNLYWYRQAAGRGLQLLFYSVGIGQISSEVPQNLSASRPQDRQFILSSKKLLLSDSGFYLCAAQGSGRNQPQHFGDGTRLSIL.